This is a list of T cell receptor beta chains from one sample in a study of T cell responses to AZD1222 COVID-19 vaccine. Assay: immunoSEQ multiplex PCR; the TCRdb copy retains only in-frame clones and omits some. The sample consists of over 45,000 clones, approximately 89% of them appearing once. The specimen comprised peripheral blood, sampled 28 days after the second AZD1222 dose. These receptors all come from an adult who received the AZD1222 COVID-19 vaccine. Each CDR3 is given with its conserved first and last residue. D genes are given only for firm matches. Clone size is shown for a subset of rows, as once, few, many or a class of expanded clone.

once,TRBV6-4,-,TRBJ2-2,TGTGCCAGCAGTGACCAAGAGACCGGGGAGCTGTTTTTT,CASSDQETGELFF
-,TRBV18,TRBD1,TRBJ2-7,TGTGCCAGCTCACGCGAACTAACCGGGACAGGGGGGTACGAGCAGTACTTC,CASSRELTGTGGYEQYF
-,TRBV19,TRBD2,TRBJ2-3,TGTGCCAGTAAAAGACTAGCGCCGAGCACAGATACGCAGTATTTT,CASKRLAPSTDTQYF
-,TRBV9,-,TRBJ2-5,TGTGCCAGCAGCGTTGGCAGGGGGGGTATGGAGACCCAGTACTTC,CASSVGRGGMETQYF
-,TRBV6-2/TRBV6-3,-,TRBJ1-2,TGTGCCAGCAGTTCCATCGGGACGACTCGTGGGTACTATGGCTACACCTTC,CASSSIGTTRGYYGYTF
-,TRBV3-1/TRBV3-2,-,TRBJ2-7,TGTGCCAGCAGCCGAGCCAGCTCCTACGAGCAGTACTTC,CASSRASSYEQYF
-,TRBV14,-,TRBJ2-4,TGTGCCAGCAGCCAAGAAATTGGTCGGGGGTTTAGAGCCAAAAACATTCAGTACTTC,CASSQEIGRGFRAKNIQYF
-,TRBV5-1,TRBD1,TRBJ1-1,TGCGCCAGCAGCGGCGGACAGGTTCTGGGAACTGAAGCTTTCTTT,CASSGGQVLGTEAFF
-,TRBV7-9,-,TRBJ1-4,TGTGCCAGCAGCTCCACCCGGGTCAGGACTAATGAAAAACTGTTTTTT,CASSSTRVRTNEKLFF
-,TRBV27,-,TRBJ1-1,TGTGCCAGCAGTTTTATACTGGGGGGGACTGAAGCTTTCTTT,CASSFILGGTEAFF
-,TRBV6-2/TRBV6-3,-,TRBJ2-3,TGTGCCAGCAGCACCGACGCTATCGATACGCAGTATTTT,CASSTDAIDTQYF
-,TRBV5-1,-,TRBJ1-6,TGCGCCAGCAGCTTGGCCGGGTGGCGCCCCTCGTCCCCCCTCCACTTT,CASSLAGWRPSSPLHF
-,TRBV5-1,TRBD2,TRBJ2-1,TGCGCCAGCAGTTGGGGACTAGCGGGAGGGCCTGACAATGAGCAGTTCTTC,CASSWGLAGGPDNEQFF
once,TRBV25-1,-,TRBJ1-1,TGTGCCAGCAGCGTGAGGGGGGGGGTCCCTGAAGCTTTCTTT,CASSVRGGVPEAFF
once,TRBV4-2,-,TRBJ1-6,TGTGCCAGCAGCCAAGCGGAACTACGAACCTCACCCCTCCACTTT,CASSQAELRTSPLHF
-,TRBV9,-,TRBJ2-7,TGTGCCAGCAGCGTAGACTCTAGCTCCTACTACGAGCAGTACTTC,CASSVDSSSYYEQYF
-,TRBV6-5,TRBD1,TRBJ1-3,TGTGCCAGCACTCAGGGGGACCGAAACACCATATATTTT,CASTQGDRNTIYF
-,TRBV12-2,-,TRBJ1-2,TGTGCAAGTCGCTCAGACTATGGCTACACCTTC,CASRSDYGYTF
-,TRBV29-1,-,TRBJ2-5,TGCAGCGTTCGCAGACAAGAGACCCAGTACTTC,CSVRRQETQYF
once,TRBV4-1,-,TRBJ1-2,TGCGCCAGCAGCCAGCCCGGACGGGGGAGTAGTGGCTACACCTTC,CASSQPGRGSSGYTF
few,TRBV10-1,-,TRBJ1-1,TGCGCCAGCAGGGCGACGGGGGACGGGAACACTGAAGCTTTCTTT,CASRATGDGNTEAFF
-,TRBV27,TRBD1,TRBJ1-5,TGTGCCAGCAGTTTGACAGGGGAGTGGAATCAGCCCCAGCATTTT,CASSLTGEWNQPQHF
-,TRBV5-1,TRBD2,TRBJ2-2,TGCGCCAGCAGCTTGGAGGGACTAGCGACGAACACCGGGGAGCTGTTTTTT,CASSLEGLATNTGELFF
-,TRBV28,-,TRBJ1-5,TGTGCCAGCAGTTTCACGGGCAATCAGCCCCAGCATTTT,CASSFTGNQPQHF
-,TRBV14,-,TRBJ1-1,TGTGCCAGCAGCCAAGGAGGTAAAACTGAAGCTTTCTTT,CASSQGGKTEAFF
-,TRBV28,-,TRBJ1-2,TGTGCCAGCAGTTTATATGTCTATGGCTACACCTTC,CASSLYVYGYTF
-,TRBV2,TRBD1,TRBJ1-2,TGTGCCAGCGGCCGGACAGGAGGCTTCGATGGCTACACCTTC,CASGRTGGFDGYTF
once,TRBV25-1,-,TRBJ2-3,TGTGCCAGCATGGAGGGGGGCACAGATACGCAGTATTTT,CASMEGGTDTQYF
-,TRBV3-1/TRBV3-2,-,TRBJ1-2,TGTGCCACCGGCGGGGGGGGCTATGGCTACACCTTC,CATGGGGYGYTF
once,TRBV27,TRBD1,TRBJ1-4,TGTGCCAGCAGTACACGACAGGGAGGCGAAAAACTGTTTTTT,CASSTRQGGEKLFF
-,TRBV12-3/TRBV12-4,-,TRBJ1-6,TGTGCCAGCAGTTTGGCCCTACGTTCACCCCTCCACTTT,CASSLALRSPLHF
-,TRBV25-1,-,TRBJ1-2,TGTGCCAGCAGTGAATATGACGGCTCAGGGTACTATGGCTACACCTTC,CASSEYDGSGYYGYTF
-,TRBV14,-,TRBJ1-2,TGTGCCAGCAGCCAAGATGTGGATTACCATGGCTACACCTTC,CASSQDVDYHGYTF
-,TRBV19,-,TRBJ2-5,TGTGCCAGTAGTCCCCAGGACGTTGGAGAGACCCAGTACTTC,CASSPQDVGETQYF
-,TRBV6-6,-,TRBJ1-1,TGTGCCAGCAAAACAGGGAACATGAACACTGAAGCTTTCTTT,CASKTGNMNTEAFF
-,TRBV7-2,TRBD1,TRBJ2-3,TGTGCCAGCAGCGGGGGGGGACAGGGTGCAGATACGCAGTATTTT,CASSGGGQGADTQYF
-,TRBV2,-,TRBJ2-7,TGTGCCAGCAGTGAGGACCAAGGGGAGCAGTACTTC,CASSEDQGEQYF
-,TRBV5-1,-,TRBJ1-2,TGCGCCAGCTCCCCTCCAGCGAGGGGCTATGGCTACACCTTC,CASSPPARGYGYTF
once,TRBV6-5,TRBD2,TRBJ2-7,TGTGCCAGCAGTTACGGTAGCGGGAGAGGTGAGCAGTACTTC,CASSYGSGRGEQYF
-,TRBV29-1,-,TRBJ1-5,TGCAGCGTTGAAGAGGGAGGACAGCCCCAGCATTTT,CSVEEGGQPQHF
-,TRBV5-1,TRBD1,TRBJ1-4,TGCGCCAGCGGGACTACAGGGGGGCCTAATGAAAAACTGTTTTTT,CASGTTGGPNEKLFF
-,TRBV18,-,TRBJ2-7,TGTGCCAGCGCATTAGTAGGGGTCTCCTACGAGCAGTACTTC,CASALVGVSYEQYF
-,TRBV7-2,TRBD1,TRBJ1-5,TGTGCCAGCAGCTTATCAGGGGGCTCAAATCAGCCCCAGCATTTT,CASSLSGGSNQPQHF
-,TRBV20-1,-,TRBJ1-2,TGCAGTGCCAGTCAGCAAAACTATGGCTACACCTTC,CSASQQNYGYTF
-,TRBV9,TRBD2,TRBJ2-5,TGTGCCAGCAGCGTCGCCCTAGCGGGGGGCGGAGAGACCCAGTACTTC,CASSVALAGGGETQYF
once,TRBV10-3,-,TRBJ1-2,TGTGCCATCAGTGAGTCGCAGGGGCCTTCTGGCTACACCTTC,CAISESQGPSGYTF
-,TRBV15,-,TRBJ1-1,TGTGCCACCAGCAGAGGCAGGAACACTGAAGCTTTCTTT,CATSRGRNTEAFF
-,TRBV6-5,TRBD1,TRBJ2-7,TGTGCCAGCGGACAGGGTTCCTACGAGCAGTACTTC,CASGQGSYEQYF
few,TRBV6-1,-,TRBJ2-2,TGTGCCAGCCTCCGGGTCGCCCCCGGGGAGCTGTTTTTT,CASLRVAPGELFF
-,TRBV6-2/TRBV6-3,-,TRBJ2-7,TGTGCCAGCAGTTACTTTATATACGAGCAGTACTTC,CASSYFIYEQYF
once,TRBV27,TRBD1,TRBJ2-5,TGTGCCAGCAGTTTCGGCAGGGGGCACCAAGAGACCCAGTACTTC,CASSFGRGHQETQYF
-,TRBV27,-,TRBJ2-3,TGTGCCAGCAGTTTCGCGGGGCCTGAAAACACAGATACGCAGTATTTT,CASSFAGPENTDTQYF